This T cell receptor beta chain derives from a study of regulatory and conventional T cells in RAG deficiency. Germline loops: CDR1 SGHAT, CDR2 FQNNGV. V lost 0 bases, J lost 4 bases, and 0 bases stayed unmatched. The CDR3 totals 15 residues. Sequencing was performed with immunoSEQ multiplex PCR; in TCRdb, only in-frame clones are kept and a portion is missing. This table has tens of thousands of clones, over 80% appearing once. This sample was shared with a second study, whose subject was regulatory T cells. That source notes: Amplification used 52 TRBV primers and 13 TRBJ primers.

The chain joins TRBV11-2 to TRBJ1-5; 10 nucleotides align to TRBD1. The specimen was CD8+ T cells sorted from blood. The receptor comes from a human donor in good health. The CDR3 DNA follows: TGTGCCAGCAGCTTAGAGGGACAGGGGAATCAGCCCCAGCATTTT. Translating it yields CASSLEGQGNQPQHF.